This is a list of T cell receptor beta chains from one sample in a study of blood T cells in healthy people across ages. TCRdb analysed the 5' RACE reads with MiXCR anew, one entry per CDR3 protein. Of around 800,000 distinct CDR3 sequences in the sample, 53% were seen once. Sequencing was performed on blood. The receptors were sampled from an elderly man in good health. The CDR3 runs from the conserved cysteine through the conserved F or W. The order of the fields is D gene, clone size, V gene, J gene, CDR3 DNA, CDR3 protein. D genes are given only for firm matches. Only part of the rows carry a size: once, few, many, or a class if the clone is expanded.

>NA|few|TRBV27|TRBJ1-1
TGTGCCAGCAGTAGACGGGGGAGTTGGACTGAAGCTTTCTTT
CASSRRGSWTEAFF
>NA|NA|TRBV11-3|TRBJ1-1
TGTGCCAGCAGCTTAGATCTGTACACTGAAGCTTTCTTT
CASSLDLYTEAFF
>NA|NA|TRBV10-3|TRBJ1-2
TGTGCCATCAGCCCAGACCCAACAGGAGAGTGGGATGGCTACACCTTC
CAISPDPTGEWDGYTF
>TRBD2|NA|TRBV7-9|TRBJ2-2
TGTGCCAGCAGGTCTGCGGGGGGCCCCGGGGAGCTGTTTTTT
CASRSAGGPGELFF
>TRBD2|NA|TRBV20-1|TRBJ2-1
TGCAGTGCCCAGATGTGGGACTATACAAATGAGCAGTTCTTC
CSAQMWDYTNEQFF
>NA|NA|TRBV7-9|TRBJ1-6
TGTGCCAGCAGCCCTGGGGGGGGTGTTGATTCACCCCTCCACTTT
CASSPGGGVDSPLHF
>NA|NA|TRBV18|TRBJ1-1
TGTGCCAGCTCACTCGGTGGCCAGAAGAACACTGAAGCTTTCTTT
CASSLGGQKNTEAFF
>NA|NA|TRBV9|TRBJ2-7
TGTGCCAGCAGCCCTGAAATCCGCTCCTACGAGCAGTACTTC
CASSPEIRSYEQYF
>NA|NA|TRBV9|TRBJ2-3
TGTGCCAGCAGCCCCAGAGGAGCTAGCACAGATACGCAGTATTTT
CASSPRGASTDTQYF
>NA|NA|TRBV5-1|TRBJ2-7
TGCGCCAGCAGCTCCCCAGGGGCCGAGCAGTACTTC
CASSSPGAEQYF
>NA|NA|TRBV20-1|TRBJ1-2
TGCAGTGCTAGAGAGAGTAGACGAGCGGGGATCTATGGCTACACCTTC
CSARESRRAGIYGYTF
>NA|NA|TRBV7-3|TRBJ2-1
TGTGCCAGCAGCTTCCAAAGTCAAGCGAACAATGAGCAGTTCTTC
CASSFQSQANNEQFF
>NA|NA|TRBV10-2|TRBJ1-1
TGCGCCAGCAGTGAGTCGAGGCCGGGGCCGTCCATGAACACTGAAGCTTTCTTT
CASSESRPGPSMNTEAFF
>NA|NA|TRBV20-1|TRBJ2-1
TGCAGTGCTAGTAGTCCCGGGAACTCCTACAATGAGCAGTTCTTC
CSASSPGNSYNEQFF
>NA|NA|TRBV29-1|TRBJ2-2
TGCAGCGTGGGGACGGCCGCGAACACCGGGGAGCTGTTTTTT
CSVGTAANTGELFF
>NA|NA|TRBV28|TRBJ1-5
TGTGCCAGCAGTGCGACACTTAGCAATCAGCCCCAGCATTTT
CASSATLSNQPQHF
>TRBD2|few|TRBV29-1|TRBJ2-7
TGCAGCGTTGGGCTAGCGGGAGGAGGGTACGAGCAGTACTTC
CSVGLAGGGYEQYF
>TRBD2|few|TRBV7-6|TRBJ2-7
TGTGCCAGCAGCTTAGGCACTAGCGGGGGCTCCTACGAGCAGTACTTC
CASSLGTSGGSYEQYF
>NA|NA|TRBV2|TRBJ2-1
TGTGCCAGCCCGGGGAGAAGCTCCTACAATGAGCAGTTCTTC
CASPGRSSYNEQFF
>TRBD2|once|TRBV12-3/TRBV12-4|TRBJ2-3
TGTGCCAGCACCAGAGCGGGAGGAAACACAGATGCGCAGTATTTT
CASTRAGGNTDAQYF
>TRBD2|NA|TRBV5-1|TRBJ2-1
TGCGCCAGCAGCTTGGCGACTAGCGGGGCCAACAATGAGCAGTTCTTC
CASSLATSGANNEQFF
>NA|NA|TRBV27|TRBJ2-7
TGTGCCAGCAGTTTTAGGAGAAGCTCCTGCGAGCAGTACTTC
CASSFRRSSCEQYF
>NA|few|TRBV6-5|TRBJ2-1
TGTGCCAGCAGTAGGAGTCTTGCCTACAATGAGCAGTTCTTC
CASSRSLAYNEQFF
>NA|NA|TRBV7-2|TRBJ1-4
TGTGCCAGCAGCCCTCGGGGGAGAACTAATGAAAAACTGTTTTTT
CASSPRGRTNEKLFF
>TRBD2|NA|TRBV12-3/TRBV12-4|TRBJ2-1
TGTGCCAGCAGTTTCGGCGGGAGAAGTTACAATGAGCAGTTCTTC
CASSFGGRSYNEQFF
>NA|NA|TRBV29-1|TRBJ1-2
TGCAGCGTGCCGGACAGTCAGAGGGGCTACACCTTC
CSVPDSQRGYTF
>NA|few|TRBV5-1|TRBJ1-2
TGCGCCAGCAGCTTGGGACAGATCCGTAACTATGGCTACACCTTC
CASSLGQIRNYGYTF
>TRBD2|once|TRBV18|TRBJ2-5
TGTGCCAGCTCACCACCTAGCGGGGTCGGGGAGACCCAGTACTTC
CASSPPSGVGETQYF
>NA|many|TRBV27|TRBJ2-6
TGTGCCAGCAGTTTAGCGTTCTCTGGGGCCAACGTCCTGACTTTC
CASSLAFSGANVLTF
>TRBD2|few|TRBV7-9|TRBJ2-5
TGTGCCAGCAGCCTAGGCGCTAGCGGGAGAGAGACCCAGTACTTC
CASSLGASGRETQYF
>NA|NA|TRBV2|TRBJ1-2
TGTGCCAGCGCTTCCTTGGGCTACACCTTC
CASASLGYTF
>TRBD1|NA|TRBV9|TRBJ1-6
TGTGCCAGCAGCGGCAGGGGGGCAAATTCACCCCTCCACTTT
CASSGRGANSPLHF
>NA|NA|TRBV6-1|TRBJ1-2
TGTGCCAGCAGTGAATCACCGGGACGGACTAACCATGGCTACACCTTC
CASSESPGRTNHGYTF
>TRBD2|NA|TRBV24-1|TRBJ2-5
TGTGCCACCAGTGATTTAGGCCTAGCGGGAGACGAGACCCAGTACTTC
CATSDLGLAGDETQYF
>NA|NA|TRBV5-1|TRBJ2-1
TGCGCCAGCTCCTGGGGGGCAGGGCAGTACAATGAGCAGTTCTTC
CASSWGAGQYNEQFF
>NA|NA|TRBV10-3|TRBJ2-1
TGTGCCATCAGTGGCCGTGGGGCGGAGAATGAGCAGTTCTTC
CAISGRGAENEQFF
>NA|few|TRBV6-2/TRBV6-3|TRBJ1-2
TGTGCCAGCAGTTACGACAGAAACTATGGCTACACCTTC
CASSYDRNYGYTF
>TRBD1|NA|TRBV4-2|TRBJ2-7
TGTGCCAGCAGCCAAGATCCGTTAACAGGGGCATACGAGCAGTACTTC
CASSQDPLTGAYEQYF
>TRBD2|NA|TRBV20-1|TRBJ2-2
TGCAGTGCTAGAGCCGGCTTGGCTAGCGGGTACTCACCGGGGGAGCTGTTTTTT
CSARAGLASGYSPGELFF
>TRBD1|few|TRBV7-2|TRBJ2-5
TGTGCCAGCAGTACGATTGTCGACAGGGAAGAGACCCAGTACTTC
CASSTIVDREETQYF
>NA|NA|TRBV5-1|TRBJ1-1
TGCGCCAGCAGAGGCACCTACAAGAACACTGAAGCTTTCTTT
CASRGTYKNTEAFF
>NA|NA|TRBV20-1|TRBJ2-1
TGCAGTGCTAGAGATCGTCGAGGACAACCTGAGCAGTTCTTC
CSARDRRGQPEQFF
>NA|NA|TRBV2|TRBJ2-7
TGTGCCAGCAGTGAAGCATGGGGCCACGAGCAGTACTTC
CASSEAWGHEQYF
>NA|few|TRBV5-6|TRBJ1-2
TGTGCCAGCAGCCCGATGGGGGGGTCCTATGGCTACACCTTC
CASSPMGGSYGYTF
>NA|NA|TRBV2|TRBJ2-7
TGTGCCAGCAGTGAACGTCCAAGGGGACGCTACGAGCAGTACTTC
CASSERPRGRYEQYF
>TRBD2|NA|TRBV7-3|TRBJ2-1
TGTGCCAGCAGCTTAAGACTAGCGGTGGGAAATGAGCAGTTCTTC
CASSLRLAVGNEQFF